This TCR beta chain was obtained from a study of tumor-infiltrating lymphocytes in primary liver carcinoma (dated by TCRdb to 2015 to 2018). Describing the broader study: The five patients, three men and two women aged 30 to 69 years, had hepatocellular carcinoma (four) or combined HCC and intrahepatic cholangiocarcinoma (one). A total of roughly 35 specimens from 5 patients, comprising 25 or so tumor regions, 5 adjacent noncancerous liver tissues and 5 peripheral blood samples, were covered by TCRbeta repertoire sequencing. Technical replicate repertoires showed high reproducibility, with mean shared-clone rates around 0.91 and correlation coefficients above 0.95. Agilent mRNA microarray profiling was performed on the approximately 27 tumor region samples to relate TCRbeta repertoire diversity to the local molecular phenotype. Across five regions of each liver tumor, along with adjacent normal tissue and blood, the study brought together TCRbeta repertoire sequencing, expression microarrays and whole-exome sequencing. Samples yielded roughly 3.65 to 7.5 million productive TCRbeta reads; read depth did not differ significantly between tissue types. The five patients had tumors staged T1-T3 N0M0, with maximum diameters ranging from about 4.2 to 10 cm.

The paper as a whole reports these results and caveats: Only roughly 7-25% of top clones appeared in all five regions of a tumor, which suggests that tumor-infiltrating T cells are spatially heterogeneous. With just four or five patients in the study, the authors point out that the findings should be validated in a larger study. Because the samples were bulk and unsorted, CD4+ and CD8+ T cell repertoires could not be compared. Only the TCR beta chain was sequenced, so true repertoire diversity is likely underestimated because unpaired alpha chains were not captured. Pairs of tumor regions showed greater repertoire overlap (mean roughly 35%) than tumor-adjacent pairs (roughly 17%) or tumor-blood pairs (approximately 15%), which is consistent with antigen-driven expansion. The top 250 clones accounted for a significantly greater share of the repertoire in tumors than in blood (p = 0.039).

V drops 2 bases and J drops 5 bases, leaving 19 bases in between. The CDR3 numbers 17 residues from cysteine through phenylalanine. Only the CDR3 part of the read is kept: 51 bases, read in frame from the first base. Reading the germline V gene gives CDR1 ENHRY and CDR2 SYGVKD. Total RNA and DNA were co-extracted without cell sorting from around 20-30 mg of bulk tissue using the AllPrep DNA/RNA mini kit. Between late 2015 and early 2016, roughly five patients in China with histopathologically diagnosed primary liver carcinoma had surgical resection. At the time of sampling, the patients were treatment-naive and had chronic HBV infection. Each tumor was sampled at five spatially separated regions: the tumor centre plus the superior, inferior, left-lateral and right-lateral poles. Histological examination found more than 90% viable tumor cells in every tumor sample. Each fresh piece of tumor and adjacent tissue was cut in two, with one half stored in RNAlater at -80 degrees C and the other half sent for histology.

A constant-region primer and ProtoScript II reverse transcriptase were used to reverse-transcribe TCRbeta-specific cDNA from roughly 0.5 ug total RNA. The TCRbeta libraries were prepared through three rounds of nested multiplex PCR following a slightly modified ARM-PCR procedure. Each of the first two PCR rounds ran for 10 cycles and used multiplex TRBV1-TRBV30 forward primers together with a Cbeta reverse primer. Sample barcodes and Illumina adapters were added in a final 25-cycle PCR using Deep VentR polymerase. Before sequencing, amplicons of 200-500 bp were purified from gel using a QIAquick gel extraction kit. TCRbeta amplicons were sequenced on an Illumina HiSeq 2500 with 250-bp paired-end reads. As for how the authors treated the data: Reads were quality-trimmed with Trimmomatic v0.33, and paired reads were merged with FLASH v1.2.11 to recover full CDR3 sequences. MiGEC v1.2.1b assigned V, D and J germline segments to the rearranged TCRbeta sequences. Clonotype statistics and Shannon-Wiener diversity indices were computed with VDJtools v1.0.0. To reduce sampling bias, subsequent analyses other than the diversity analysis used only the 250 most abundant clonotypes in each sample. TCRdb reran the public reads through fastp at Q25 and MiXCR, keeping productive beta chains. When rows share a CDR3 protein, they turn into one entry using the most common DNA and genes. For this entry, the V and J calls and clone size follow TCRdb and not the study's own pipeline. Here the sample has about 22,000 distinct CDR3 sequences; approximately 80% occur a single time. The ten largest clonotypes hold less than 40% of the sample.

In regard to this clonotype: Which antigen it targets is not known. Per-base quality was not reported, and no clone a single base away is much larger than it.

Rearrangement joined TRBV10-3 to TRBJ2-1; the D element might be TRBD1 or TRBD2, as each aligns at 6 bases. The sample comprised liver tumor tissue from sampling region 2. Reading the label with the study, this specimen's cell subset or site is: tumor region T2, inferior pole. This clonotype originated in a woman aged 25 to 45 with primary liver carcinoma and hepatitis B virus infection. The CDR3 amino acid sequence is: CAISETMGASAHNEQFF. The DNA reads TGTGCCATCAGTGAGACCATGGGGGCTAGCGCTCACAATGAGCAGTTCTTC.